These 29 T cell receptor beta chains came from one sample sequenced in a study of shared clonotypes between healthy human individuals (dated by TCRdb to the early 2020s). The method was the immunoSEQ multiplex PCR assay. The table comes from immuneACCESS by way of TCRdb, which keeps in-frame sequences with V and J called. Part of the clones is missing from these tables; in studies checked, under half for an unresolved V gene and the rest for unknown reasons. The sample contains roughly 450,000 clones, 79% of them found a single time. The ten largest clones take up 10% to 15% of the sample. Material for sequencing was PBMCs. All receptors come from a woman in her 40s in good health. Some clones in this sample may be carry-over from other donors' samples.

The chain has TRBV10-2 and TRBJ1-5, with D hard to call. The germline gives CDR1 WSHSY, CDR2 SAAADI. V shed 0 bases and J shed 5 bases, with 2 bases lying between them. The CDR3 totals 12 residues. CDR3 loop: CASSESDQPQHF. The CDR3 DNA reads as TGCGCCAGCAGTGAGTCGGATCAGCCCCAGCATTTT.

In its sample, this clone was seen once. The V call is TRBV29-1, the J call TRBJ1-4, with D possibly matching TRBD1 (5 bases). V was clipped by 4 bases and J by 8 bases, with 14 bases between them. The V gene's germline CDR1 is SQVTM and CDR2 ANQGSEA. This CDR3 region has 13 residues. The CDR3 loop is CSVGRGLGEKLFF. The CDR3 nucleotides read TGCAGCGTTGGGAGGGGCTTAGGGGAAAAACTGTTTTTT.

This rearrangement joins TRBV9 to TRBJ2-2; D may match TRBD1 or TRBD2 (6 bases each). The V gene lost 0 bases and the J gene lost 5 bases, with 20 bases spanning the gap. Germline CDR1 reads SGDLS; CDR2 reads YYNGEE. The CDR3 covers 18 residues. The CDR3 loop is CASSVGQGRRDGTGELFF. CDR3 sequence (DNA): TGTGCCAGCAGCGTAGGGCAGGGGAGGCGGGACGGTACCGGGGAGCTGTTTTTT.

The chain couples TRBV9 to TRBJ2-5; the D gene could be TRBD1 or TRBD2 (7 bases each). Germline assignment: CDR1 SGDLS and CDR2 YYNGEE. CDR3 size: 15 residues. V dropped 4 bases and J dropped 4 bases, with 17 bases sitting between them. CDR3 coding DNA: TGTGCCAGCAGCCCCGGTAGGGAGGGGGCAGAGACCCAGTACTTC. The encoded protein is CASSPGREGAETQYF. The whole variable domain, remainder taken from reference TRBV9 and TRBJ2-5, is DSGVTQTPKHLITATGQRVTLRCSPRSGDLSVYWYQQSLDQGLQFLIQYYNGEERAKGNILERFSAQQFPDLHSELNLSSLELGDSALYFCASSPGREGAETQYFGPGTRLLVL.

The CDR3 region is CASSLQGAANQPQHF. In DNA, the CDR3 is TGTGCCAGCAGCTTACAGGGTGCTGCAAATCAGCCCCAGCATTTT. This chain connects TRBV5-5 to TRBJ1-5; a possible D gene is TRBD1 (6 bases). The ends were cut back, 2 bases at V and 4 bases at J, with 13 bases in the middle. Germline CDR1 reads SGHKS; CDR2 reads YYEKEE (reference sequence). The CDR3 is 15 amino acids.

This clone came up once. V and J are TRBV6-1 and TRBJ1-2, with D possibly being TRBD1 (5 bases). Germline V gene sequence: CDR1 MNHNS, CDR2 SASEGT. This CDR3 is 15 amino acids long. With 3 bases removed from V and 3 bases from J, the gap between germline ends came to 14 bases. CDR3 region: CASSDLQWGYYGYTF. The CDR3, as DNA: TGTGCCAGCAGTGATTTACAATGGGGGTACTATGGCTACACCTTC.

The chain carries TRBV5-5 and TRBJ1-5; tentative D call: TRBD1 (6 bases). CDR3 size: 14 residues. The V and J ends lost 3 bases and 4 bases respectively, with 11 bases between them. Per germline, CDR1 SGHKS and CDR2 YYEKEE (reference sequence). The CDR3 bases are TGTGCCAGCAGCTGGGGAGGGGGAAATCAGCCCCAGCATTTT. Protein: CASSWGGGNQPQHF.

The CDR3 sequence: CASSNLPEGTSGSMADTQYF. The CDR3 DNA follows: TGTGCCAGCAGCAACTTGCCCGAGGGGACTAGCGGGAGTATGGCGGATACGCAGTATTTT. The chain recombines TRBV21-1 with TRBJ2-3; the table gives TRBD2 as D, unverified against the DNA. TRBV21-1 is noted as a pseudogene. The CDR3 covers 20 residues.

The V and J genes are TRBV5-1 and TRBJ2-7; D gene unclear. The CDR3 covers 14 residues. CDR1 SGHRS and CDR2 YFSETQ come from the germline V gene. V lost 1 base to trimming and J lost 0 bases, with 8 bases between them. This CDR3 reads CASSLFSLSYEQYF. CDR3 sequence (DNA): TGCGCCAGCAGCTTGTTTTCGCTCTCCTACGAGCAGTACTTC. Filled out from reference TRBV5-1 and TRBJ2-7, the complete variable domain reads KAGVTQTPRYLIKTRGQQVTLSCSPISGHRSVSWYQQTPGQGLQFLFEYFSETQRNKGNFPGRFSGRQFSNSRSEMNVSTLELGDSALYLCASSLFSLSYEQYFGPGTRLTVT.

The chain combines TRBV2 with TRBJ2-7; 8 bases fit TRBD2. V lost 4 bases to trimming and J lost 5 bases; unmatched junction nucleotides: 4. The CDR3 loop spans 13 amino acids. Germline CDR1 reads SNHLY; CDR2 reads FYNNEI. The CDR3: CASSAERGNEQYF. Here the CDR3 DNA reads TGTGCCAGCAGTGCGGAGCGGGGGAACGAGCAGTACTTC.

V and J are TRBV11-2 and TRBJ2-3; 10 nucleotides match TRBD2. Germline assignment: CDR1 SGHAT and CDR2 FQNNGV. This CDR3 region has 16 residues. Trimming removed 4 bases from V and 5 bases from J; junction bases left unmatched: 9. CDR3 protein: CASSSGLAGELDTQYF. For the CDR3, the DNA is TGTGCCAGCAGCTCCGGTCTAGCGGGAGAATTAGATACGCAGTATTTT.

The V gene is TRBV5-1, the J gene TRBJ2-2; the D call may be TRBD1 or TRBD2 (5 bases each). The V end was cut by 6 bases, the J end by 5 bases, with 20 bases between. Germline V gives CDR1 SGHRS, CDR2 YFSETQ. This CDR3 comprises 16 residues. The CDR3 protein is CASTRGPGLRTGELFF. CDR3 sequence (DNA): TGCGCCAGCACCCGGGGTCCGGGGCTACGTACCGGGGAGCTGTTTTTT.

The chain links TRBV2 to TRBJ2-7; 7 bases are a match to TRBD1. Germline V gene lookup returns CDR1 SNHLY and CDR2 FYNNEI. Losses at the gene ends were 5 bases for V and 3 bases for J; bases not matched to a gene: 4. CDR3 length equals 13 residues. The CDR3 here is CASSRDSHYEQYF. In nucleotides, the CDR3 is TGTGCCAGCAGTCGGGACAGCCACTACGAGCAGTACTTC.

The table lists this clone with a few counts. The rearrangement links TRBV7-9 to TRBJ1-1; 9 bases agree with TRBD1. Germline V gene data show CDR1 as SEHNR and CDR2 as FQNEAQ (reference sequence). V lost 5 bases and J lost 1; bases outside the gene matches: 5. This CDR3 contains 15 residues. The CDR3 is CASSNRGRGNTEAFF. In nucleotides, the CDR3 is TGTGCCAGCAGCAACAGGGGGCGGGGGAACACTGAAGCTTTCTTT.

This chain connects TRBV19 to TRBJ2-1; 9 positions match TRBD2. CDR1 and CDR2 (germline): LNHDA, SQIVND (reference sequence). J gave up 8 bases and V 5 bases, and 10 bases lay outside the gene matches. CDR3 length equals 15 residues. The CDR3 coding sequence is TGTGCCAGTAGTCTGCGACTAGCGGCCGGGGATGAGCAGTTCTTC. This encodes CASSLRLAAGDEQFF.

J is TRBJ2-7 and V is TRBV13; 13 bases match TRBD2. Germline CDR1 is PRHDT and CDR2 is FYEKMQ (reference sequence). The CDR3 consists of 16 residues. J gave up 2 bases and V 2 bases, and 3 bases lay outside the gene matches. CDR3 amino acids: CASSLWTSGSPYEQYF. The CDR3, as DNA: TGTGCCAGCAGCTTATGGACTAGCGGGAGTCCCTACGAGCAGTACTTC.

The chain joins TRBV19 to TRBJ2-4, with D perhaps TRBD1 (5 bases). CDR3 length: 15 amino acids. V lost 5 bases and J lost 6, with 17 bases in between. The germline V gene has CDR1 LNHDA and CDR2 SQIVND (reference sequence). CDR3 DNA sequence: TGTGCCAGTAGTCCCCGGGTCAGGGATGGAAACATTCAGTACTTC. It codes for CASSPRVRDGNIQYF.

The chain joins TRBV19 to TRBJ2-7, with 8 bases aligning to TRBD2. Germline CDR1 LNHDA, CDR2 SQIVND (reference sequence). J was trimmed by 3 bases and V by 4 bases; bases with no gene match: 5. CDR3 length: 14 amino acids. CDR3 coding DNA: TGTGCCAGTAGTAACCAGCGGGAGAGCTACGAGCAGTACTTC. Its translation is CASSNQRESYEQYF.

This clone has just one count. The rearrangement joins TRBV25-1 to TRBJ2-2, with no clear D. This CDR3 is built from 11 residues. V lost 4 bases to trimming and J lost 7 bases, with 4 bases between them. The V gene's germline CDR1 is MGHDK and CDR2 SYGVNS. CDR3 sequence reads: CASSVGGELFF. The CDR3 region has the DNA TGTGCCAGCAGTGTGGGCGGGGAGCTGTTTTTT. The whole variable domain, filled in from reference TRBV25-1 and TRBJ2-2, reads EADIYQTPRYLVIGTGKKITLECSQTMGHDKMYWYQQDPGMELHLIHYSYGVNSTEKGDLSSESTVSRIRTEHFPLTLESARPSHTSQYLCASSVGGELFFGEGSRLTVL.

The chain uses TRBV9 and TRBJ2-3; D assignment may be TRBD1 or TRBD2 (6 bases each). The germline gives CDR1 SGDLS, CDR2 YYNGEE. The CDR3 has 16 amino acids. V lost 3 bases to trimming and J lost 3 bases, with 17 bases between them. CDR3 amino acids: CASSARGGRGTDTQYF. CDR3 DNA sequence: TGTGCCAGCAGCGCCAGAGGGGGACGGGGGACAGATACGCAGTATTTT.

The chain joins TRBV6-1 to TRBJ2-7, with D unresolved. Germline loops: CDR1 MNHNS, CDR2 SASEGT. This CDR3 contains 13 residues. Trimming removed 8 bases from V and 3 bases from J, with 14 bases in between. The CDR3 DNA sequence: TGTGCCAGCTGCTTCGGGCTAGTCTACGAGCAGTACTTC. This translates into CASCFGLVYEQYF.

This chain links TRBV4-2 with TRBJ1-5; 8 positions match TRBD1. Germline CDR1 and CDR2: LGHNA and YNFKEQ. CDR3 length: 14 amino acids. J lost 7 bases, V lost 3 bases, and 5 bases had no gene match. The DNA for the CDR3 is TGTGCCAGCAGCCACGGACAGGGAGGGCAGCCCCAGCATTTT. It translates to CASSHGQGGQPQHF.

The J gene is TRBJ2-5, the V gene TRBV28; TRBD2 matches 7 bases. The J call could be wrong; TRBJ2-7 is a better fit for the DNA end. This CDR3 spans 15 amino acids. From germline, CDR1 is MDHEN and CDR2 SYDVKM. The CDR3 DNA follows: TGTGCCAGCAGTGTCACCGGGACTACGCTCTACGAGCAGTACTTC. Encoded protein: CASSVTGTTLYEQYF.

The gene calls are TRBV15 and TRBJ2-7, with 9 positions matching TRBD1. The CDR3 has 16 residues. Trimming took 0 bases from V and 2 from J; bases not matched to a gene: 5. Germline loops: CDR1 LNHNV, CDR2 YYDKDF (reference sequence). In DNA, the CDR3 is TGTGCCACCAGCAGAGAGTTCGGGACAGGGACCTACGAGCAGTACTTC. It codes for CATSREFGTGTYEQYF.

V and J are TRBV18 and TRBJ2-1, with TRBD1 matching over 9 bases. The CDR3 extends over 13 amino acids. Trimming at V came to 5 bases and at J to 9 bases, leaving 5 bases not matched to a gene. Germline V gene sequence: CDR1 KGHSH, CDR2 LQKENI. The CDR3, as DNA: TGTGCCAGCTCATCCGGGACAGGGAGTGAGCAGTTCTTC. This encodes CASSSGTGSEQFF.

This chain uses TRBV7-3 with TRBJ2-5, with 8 bases lining up with TRBD2. The CDR3 length is 14 residues. Germline V gene lookup returns CDR1 SGHTA and CDR2 FQGTGA. V gave up 2 bases and J gave up 11 bases; unmatched junction bases: 10. The CDR3 sequence is CASSLSGGPDEQYF. The CDR3 coding sequence is TGTGCCAGCAGCTTATCGGGAGGGCCGGATGAGCAGTACTTC.

The chain employs TRBV2 and TRBJ2-5, with D perhaps matching TRBD2 (5 bases). Deletions cut 4 bases from V and 2 bases from J, with 11 bases between. The CDR3 sequence is 14 residues long. The V gene's germline CDR1 is SNHLY and CDR2 FYNNEI. The CDR3 nucleotides are TGTGCCAGCAGTGTCCTGACTACGCAAGAGACCCAGTACTTC. Encoded protein: CASSVLTTQETQYF.

The V call is TRBV19, the J call TRBJ2-7; D uncertain. The CDR3 totals 13 residues. The V end was cut by 3 bases, the J end by 1 base, with 7 bases between. Germline assignment: CDR1 LNHDA and CDR2 SQIVND (reference sequence). In DNA, the CDR3 is TGTGCCAGTAGTATCCGGCGTTCCTACGAGCAGTACTTC. It translates to CASSIRRSYEQYF. The variable domain in full, completed from reference TRBV19 and TRBJ2-7, reads DGGITQSPKYLFRKEGQNVTLSCEQNLNHDAMYWYRQDPGQGLRLIYYSQIVNDFQKGDIAEGYSVSREKKESFPLTVTSAQKNPTAFYLCASSIRRSYEQYFGPGTRLTVT.

The chain carries TRBV27 and TRBJ1-1; D remains unclear. The V and J ends lost 6 bases and 0 bases respectively, with 11 bases between them. This CDR3 comprises 14 residues. Germline V gives CDR1 MNHEY, CDR2 SMNVEV (reference sequence). CDR3: CASRLRNLNTEAFF. Here the CDR3 DNA reads TGTGCCAGCAGGTTGAGGAATCTGAACACTGAAGCTTTCTTT.